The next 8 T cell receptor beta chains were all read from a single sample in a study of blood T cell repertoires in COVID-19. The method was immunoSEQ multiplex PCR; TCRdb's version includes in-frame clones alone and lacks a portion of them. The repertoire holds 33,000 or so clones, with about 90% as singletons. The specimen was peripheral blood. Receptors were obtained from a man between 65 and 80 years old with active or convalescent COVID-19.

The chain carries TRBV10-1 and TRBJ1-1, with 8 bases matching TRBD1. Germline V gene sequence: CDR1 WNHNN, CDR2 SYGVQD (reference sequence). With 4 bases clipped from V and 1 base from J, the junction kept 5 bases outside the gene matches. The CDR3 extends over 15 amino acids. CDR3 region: CASSGTGTGNTEAFF. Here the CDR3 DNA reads TGCGCCAGCAGTGGCACCGGGACAGGGAACACTGAAGCTTTCTTT.

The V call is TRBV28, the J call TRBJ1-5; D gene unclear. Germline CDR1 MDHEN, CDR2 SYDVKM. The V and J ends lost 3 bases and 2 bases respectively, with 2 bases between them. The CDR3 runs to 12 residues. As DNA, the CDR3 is TGTGCCAGCAGTTTCGGCAATCAGCCCCAGCATTTT. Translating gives CASSFGNQPQHF.

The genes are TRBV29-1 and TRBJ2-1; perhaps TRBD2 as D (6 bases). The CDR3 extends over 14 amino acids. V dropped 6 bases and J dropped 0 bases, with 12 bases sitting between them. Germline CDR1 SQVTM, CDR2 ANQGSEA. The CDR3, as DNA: TGCAGCGTGGGCCGGGGGATCTCCTACAATGAGCAGTTCTTC. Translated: CSVGRGISYNEQFF.

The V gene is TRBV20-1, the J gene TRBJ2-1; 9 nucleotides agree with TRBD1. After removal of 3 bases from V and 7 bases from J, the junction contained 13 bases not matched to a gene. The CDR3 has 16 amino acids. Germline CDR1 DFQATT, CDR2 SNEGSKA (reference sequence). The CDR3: CSASPMDRGGTNEQFF. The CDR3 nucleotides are TGCAGTGCTAGTCCAATGGACAGGGGAGGTACTAATGAGCAGTTCTTC.

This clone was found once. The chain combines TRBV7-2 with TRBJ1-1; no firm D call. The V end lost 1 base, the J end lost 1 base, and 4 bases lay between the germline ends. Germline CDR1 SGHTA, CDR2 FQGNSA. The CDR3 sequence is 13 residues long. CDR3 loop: CASSLDRNTEAFF. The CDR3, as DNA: TGTGCCAGCAGCTTAGATAGGAACACTGAAGCTTTCTTT.

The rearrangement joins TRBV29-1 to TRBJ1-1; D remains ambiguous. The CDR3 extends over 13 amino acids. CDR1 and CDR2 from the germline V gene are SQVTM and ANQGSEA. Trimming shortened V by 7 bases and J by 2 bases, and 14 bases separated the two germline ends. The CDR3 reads CSASGRLNTEAFF. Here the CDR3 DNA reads TGCAGCGCCTCCGGCAGACTCAACACTGAAGCTTTCTTT.

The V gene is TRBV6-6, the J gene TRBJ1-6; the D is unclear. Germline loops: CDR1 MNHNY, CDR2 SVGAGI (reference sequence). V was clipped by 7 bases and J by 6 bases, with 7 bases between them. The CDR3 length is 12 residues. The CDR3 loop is CASKQINSPLHF. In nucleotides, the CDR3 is TGTGCCAGCAAACAGATTAATTCACCCCTCCACTTT.

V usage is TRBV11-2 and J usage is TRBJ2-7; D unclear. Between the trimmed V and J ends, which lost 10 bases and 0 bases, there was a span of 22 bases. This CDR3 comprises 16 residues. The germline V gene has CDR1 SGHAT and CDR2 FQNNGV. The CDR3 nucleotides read TGTGCCACCTCGTATGCGGTAACCTTGAGCTCCTACGAGCAGTACTTC. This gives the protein CATSYAVTLSSYEQYF.